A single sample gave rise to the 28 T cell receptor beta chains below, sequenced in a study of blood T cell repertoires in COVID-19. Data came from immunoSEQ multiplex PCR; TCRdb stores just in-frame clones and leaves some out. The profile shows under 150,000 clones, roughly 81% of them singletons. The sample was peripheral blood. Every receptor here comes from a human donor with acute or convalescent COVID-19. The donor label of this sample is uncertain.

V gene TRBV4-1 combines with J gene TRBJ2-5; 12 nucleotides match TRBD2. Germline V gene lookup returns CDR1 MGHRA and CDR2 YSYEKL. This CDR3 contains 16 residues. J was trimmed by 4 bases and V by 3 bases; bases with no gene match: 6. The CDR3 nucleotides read TGCGCCAGCAGCCACCTAGCGGGGGGGCTAGTAGAGACCCAGTACTTC. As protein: CASSHLAGGLVETQYF.

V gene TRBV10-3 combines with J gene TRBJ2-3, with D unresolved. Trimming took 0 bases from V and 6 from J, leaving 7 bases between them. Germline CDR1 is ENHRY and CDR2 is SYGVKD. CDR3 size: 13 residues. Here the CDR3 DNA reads TGTGCCATCAGTGAGTCCAGGAAGGATACGCAGTATTTT. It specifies CAISESRKDTQYF.

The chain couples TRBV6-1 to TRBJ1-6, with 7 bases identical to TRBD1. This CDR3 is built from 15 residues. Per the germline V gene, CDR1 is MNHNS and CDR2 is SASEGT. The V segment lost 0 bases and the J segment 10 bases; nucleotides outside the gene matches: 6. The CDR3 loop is CASSEARTGNSPLHF. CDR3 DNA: TGTGCCAGCAGTGAAGCTAGGACAGGAAACTCACCCCTCCACTTT.

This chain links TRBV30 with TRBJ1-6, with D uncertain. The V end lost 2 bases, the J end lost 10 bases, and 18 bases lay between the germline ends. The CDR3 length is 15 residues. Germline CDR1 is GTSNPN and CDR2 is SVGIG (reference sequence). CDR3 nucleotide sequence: TGTGCCTGGAGTAGGGTGGAGGAACGAGGGTCACCCCTCCACTTT. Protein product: CAWSRVEERGSPLHF.

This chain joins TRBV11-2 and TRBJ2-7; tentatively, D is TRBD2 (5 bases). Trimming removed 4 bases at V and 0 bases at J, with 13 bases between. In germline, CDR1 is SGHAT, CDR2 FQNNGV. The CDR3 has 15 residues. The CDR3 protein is CASSWFSGSSYEQYF. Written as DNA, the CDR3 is TGTGCCAGCAGCTGGTTCAGTGGGAGCTCCTACGAGCAGTACTTC.

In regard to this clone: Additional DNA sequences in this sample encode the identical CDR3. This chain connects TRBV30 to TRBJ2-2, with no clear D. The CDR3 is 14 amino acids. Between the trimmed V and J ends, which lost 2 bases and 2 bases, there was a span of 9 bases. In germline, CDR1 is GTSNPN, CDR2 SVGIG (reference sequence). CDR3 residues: CAWSSGLNTGELFF. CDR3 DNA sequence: TGTGCCTGGAGTAGTGGGCTTAACACCGGGGAGCTGTTTTTT.

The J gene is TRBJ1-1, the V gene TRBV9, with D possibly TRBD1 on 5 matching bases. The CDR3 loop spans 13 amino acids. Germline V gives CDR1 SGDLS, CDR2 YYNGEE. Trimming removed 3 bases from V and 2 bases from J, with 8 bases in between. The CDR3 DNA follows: TGTGCCAGCAGCGGGACACCCAACACTGAAGCTTTCTTT. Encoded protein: CASSGTPNTEAFF.

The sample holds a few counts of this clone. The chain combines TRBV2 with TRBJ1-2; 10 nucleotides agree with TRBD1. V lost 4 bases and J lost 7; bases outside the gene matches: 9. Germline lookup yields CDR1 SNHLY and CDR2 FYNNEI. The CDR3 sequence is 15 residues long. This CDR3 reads CASSAPLTGGGGYTF. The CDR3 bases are TGTGCCAGCAGTGCCCCATTGACAGGGGGCGGTGGCTACACCTTC.

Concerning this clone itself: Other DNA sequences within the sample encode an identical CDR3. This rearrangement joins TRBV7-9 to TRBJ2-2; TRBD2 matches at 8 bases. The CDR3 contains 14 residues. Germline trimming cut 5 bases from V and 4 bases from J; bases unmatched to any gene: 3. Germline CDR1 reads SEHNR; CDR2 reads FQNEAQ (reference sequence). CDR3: CASSPGTSTGELFF. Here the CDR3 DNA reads TGTGCCAGCAGCCCCGGGACTAGCACCGGGGAGCTGTTTTTT.

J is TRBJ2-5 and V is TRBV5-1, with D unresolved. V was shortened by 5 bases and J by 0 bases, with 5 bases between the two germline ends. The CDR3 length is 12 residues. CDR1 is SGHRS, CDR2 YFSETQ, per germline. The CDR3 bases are TGCGCCAGCAGTACAGACCAAGAGACCCAGTACTTC. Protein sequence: CASSTDQETQYF.

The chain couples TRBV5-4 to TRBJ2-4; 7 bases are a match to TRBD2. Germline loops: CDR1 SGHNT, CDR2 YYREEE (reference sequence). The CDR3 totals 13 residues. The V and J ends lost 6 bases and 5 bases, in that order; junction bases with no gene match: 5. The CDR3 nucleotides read TGTGCCAGCACCTCCCGGGAGGAAAACATTCAGTACTTC. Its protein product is CASTSREENIQYF.

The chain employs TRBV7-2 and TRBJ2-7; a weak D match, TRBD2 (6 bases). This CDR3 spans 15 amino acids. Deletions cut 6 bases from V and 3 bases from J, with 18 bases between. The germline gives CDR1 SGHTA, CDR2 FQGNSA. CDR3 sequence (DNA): TGTGCCAGCAGTCCTGGAGGAGGGAGATACTACGAGCAGTACTTC. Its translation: CASSPGGGRYYEQYF.

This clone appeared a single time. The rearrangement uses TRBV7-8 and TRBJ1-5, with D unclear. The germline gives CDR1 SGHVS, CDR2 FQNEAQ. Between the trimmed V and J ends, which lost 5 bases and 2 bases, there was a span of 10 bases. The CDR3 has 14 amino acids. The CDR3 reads CASSTEGGNQPQHF. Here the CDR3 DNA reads TGTGCCAGCAGCACCGAGGGTGGCAATCAGCCCCAGCATTTT.

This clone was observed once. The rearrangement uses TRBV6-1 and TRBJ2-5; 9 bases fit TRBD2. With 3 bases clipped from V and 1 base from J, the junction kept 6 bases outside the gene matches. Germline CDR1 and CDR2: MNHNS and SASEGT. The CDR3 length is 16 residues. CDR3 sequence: CASSEAGGGAQETQYF. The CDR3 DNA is TGTGCCAGCAGTGAGGCGGGCGGGGGGGCCCAAGAGACCCAGTACTTC.

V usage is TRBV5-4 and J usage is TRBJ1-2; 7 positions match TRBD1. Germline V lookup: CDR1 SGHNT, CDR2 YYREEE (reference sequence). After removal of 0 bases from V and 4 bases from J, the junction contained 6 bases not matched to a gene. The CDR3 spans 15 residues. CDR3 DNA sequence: TGTGCCAGCAGCTTGGGACAGGGCTTTACCTATGGCTACACCTTC. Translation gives CASSLGQGFTYGYTF.

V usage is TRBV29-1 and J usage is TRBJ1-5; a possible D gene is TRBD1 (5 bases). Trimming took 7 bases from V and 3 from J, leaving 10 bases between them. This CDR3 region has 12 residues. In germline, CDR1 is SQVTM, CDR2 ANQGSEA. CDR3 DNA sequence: TGCAGCGCCCGCGGGGCCAATCAGCCCCAGCATTTT. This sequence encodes CSARGANQPQHF.

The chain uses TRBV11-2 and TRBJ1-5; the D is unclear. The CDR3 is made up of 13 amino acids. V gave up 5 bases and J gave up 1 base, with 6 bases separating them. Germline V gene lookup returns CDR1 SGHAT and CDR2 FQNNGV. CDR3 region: CASSAHSNQPQHF. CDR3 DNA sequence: TGTGCCAGCAGCGCACACAGCAATCAGCCCCAGCATTTT.

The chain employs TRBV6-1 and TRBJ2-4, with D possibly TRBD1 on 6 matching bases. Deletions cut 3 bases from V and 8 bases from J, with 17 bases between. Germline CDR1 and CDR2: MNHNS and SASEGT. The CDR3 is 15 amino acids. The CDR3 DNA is TGTGCCAGCAGTGATAGGGAGACAGGTTTGGACATTCAGTACTTC. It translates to CASSDRETGLDIQYF.

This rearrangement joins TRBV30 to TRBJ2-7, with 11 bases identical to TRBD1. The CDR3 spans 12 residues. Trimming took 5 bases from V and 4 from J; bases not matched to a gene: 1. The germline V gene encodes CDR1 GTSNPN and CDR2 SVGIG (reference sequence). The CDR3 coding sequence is TGTGCCTGGGGGACAGGGGGTTACGAGCAGTACTTC. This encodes CAWGTGGYEQYF.

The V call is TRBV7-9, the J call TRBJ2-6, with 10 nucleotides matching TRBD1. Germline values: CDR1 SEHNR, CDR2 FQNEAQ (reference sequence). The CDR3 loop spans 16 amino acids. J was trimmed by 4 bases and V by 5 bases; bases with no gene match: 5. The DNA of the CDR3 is TGTGCCAGCAGCCTTCGACAGGGGGCAGGGGCCAACGTCCTGACTTTC. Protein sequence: CASSLRQGAGANVLTF.

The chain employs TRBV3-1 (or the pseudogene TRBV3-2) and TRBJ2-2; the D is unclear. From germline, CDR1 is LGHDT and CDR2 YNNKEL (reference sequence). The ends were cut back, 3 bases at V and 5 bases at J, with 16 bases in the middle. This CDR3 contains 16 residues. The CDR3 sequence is CASSQALVVGTGELFF. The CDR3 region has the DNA TGTGCCAGCAGCCAGGCCCTGGTTGTCGGGACCGGGGAGCTGTTTTTT.

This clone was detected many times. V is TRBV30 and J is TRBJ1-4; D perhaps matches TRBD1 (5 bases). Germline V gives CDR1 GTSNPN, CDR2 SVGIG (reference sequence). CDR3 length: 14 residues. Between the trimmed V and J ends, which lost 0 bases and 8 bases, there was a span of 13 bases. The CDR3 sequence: CAWSVRGGREKLFF. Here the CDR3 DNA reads TGTGCCTGGAGTGTACGGGGGGGGAGGGAAAAACTGTTTTTT. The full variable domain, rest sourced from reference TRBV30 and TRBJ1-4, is SQTIHQWPATLVQPVGSPLSLECTVEGTSNPNLYWYRQAAGRGLQLLFYSVGIGQISSEVPQNLSASRPQDRQFILSSKKLLLSDSGFYLCAWSVRGGREKLFFGSGTQLSVL.

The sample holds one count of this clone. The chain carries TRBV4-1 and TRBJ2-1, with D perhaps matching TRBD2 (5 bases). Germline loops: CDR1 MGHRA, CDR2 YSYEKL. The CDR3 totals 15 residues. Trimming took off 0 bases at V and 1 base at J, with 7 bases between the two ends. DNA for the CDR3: TGCGCCAGCAGCCAAGAAACGGGATCCTACAATGAGCAGTTCTTC. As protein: CASSQETGSYNEQFF.

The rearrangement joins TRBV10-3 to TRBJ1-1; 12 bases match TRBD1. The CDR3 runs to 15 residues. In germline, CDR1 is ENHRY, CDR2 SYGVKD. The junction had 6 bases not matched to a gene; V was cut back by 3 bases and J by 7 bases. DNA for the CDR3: TGTGCCATCAGTGACCCGGGACAGGGGGCCGGTGAAGCTTTCTTT. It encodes CAISDPGQGAGEAFF.

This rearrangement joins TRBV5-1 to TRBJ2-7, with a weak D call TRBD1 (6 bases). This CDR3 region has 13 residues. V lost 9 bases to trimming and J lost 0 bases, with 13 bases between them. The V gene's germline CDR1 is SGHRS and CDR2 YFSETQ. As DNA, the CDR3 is TGCGCCATCCAAGACAGGCGCTCCTACGAGCAGTACTTC. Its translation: CAIQDRRSYEQYF.

Here the CDR3 DNA reads TGTGCCATCAGGGACAGTGGGGAGACCCAGTACTTC. It specifies CAIRDSGETQYF. This chain links TRBV10-3 with TRBJ2-5; the D gene is possibly TRBD1 (6 bases). Trimming removed 6 bases from V and 5 bases from J, with 10 bases in between. The CDR3 extends over 12 amino acids. Per germline, CDR1 ENHRY and CDR2 SYGVKD.

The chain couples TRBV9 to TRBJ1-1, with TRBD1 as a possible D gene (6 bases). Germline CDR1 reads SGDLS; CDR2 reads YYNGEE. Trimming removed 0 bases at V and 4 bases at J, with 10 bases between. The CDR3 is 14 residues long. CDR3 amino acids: CASSVEGVSTEAFF. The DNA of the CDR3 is TGTGCCAGCAGCGTAGAGGGGGTTAGCACTGAAGCTTTCTTT.

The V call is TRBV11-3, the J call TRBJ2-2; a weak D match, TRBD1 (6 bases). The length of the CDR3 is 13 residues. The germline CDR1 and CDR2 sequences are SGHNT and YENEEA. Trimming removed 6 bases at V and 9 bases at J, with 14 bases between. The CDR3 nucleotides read TGTGCCAGCAGTCCACAGGGATCCAGGGAGCTGTTTTTT. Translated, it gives CASSPQGSRELFF. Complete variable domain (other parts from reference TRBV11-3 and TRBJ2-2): EAGVVQSPRYKIIEKKQPVAFWCNPISGHNTLYWYLQNLGQGPELLIRYENEEAVDDSQLPKDRFSAERLKGVDSTLKIQPAELGDSAVYLCASSPQGSRELFFGEGSRLTVL.